The rows below give T cell receptor beta chains drawn from one sample of a study of blood T cell repertoires in COVID-19. The method was immunoSEQ multiplex PCR; TCRdb's version includes in-frame clones alone and lacks a portion of them. The profile covers approximately 170,000 clones, with approximately 83% appearing a single time and over 2.5% taken by the ten largest. The sequenced sample consisted of peripheral blood. The receptors come from a human donor with acute or convalescent COVID-19. The donor label of this sample is uncertain. Each CDR3 is given with its conserved first and last residue. Fields, in order: J gene, V gene, clone size, D gene, CDR3 DNA, CDR3 protein. D genes are given only for firm matches. Clone size is shown for a subset of rows, as once, few, many or a class of expanded clone.

>TRBJ2-1|TRBV5-1|.|.
TGCGCCAGCAGCTCAGGGTGGGTAGGCAATGAGCAGTTCTTC
CASSSGWVGNEQFF
>TRBJ1-5|TRBV11-2|.|.
TGTGCCAGCAGCTTAGGCACAGAGTATAGCAATCAGCCCCAGCATTTT
CASSLGTEYSNQPQHF
>TRBJ1-5|TRBV2|once|.
TGTGCCAGCAGTCTGGCACTAAATCAGCCCCAGCATTTT
CASSLALNQPQHF
>TRBJ2-7|TRBV7-2|.|.
TGTGCCAGCAGCTTAGGCGGGTTTGGGGCGGGATACGAGCAGTACTTC
CASSLGGFGAGYEQYF
>TRBJ1-5|TRBV2|.|.
TGTGCCAGCAGTGACAGTAGCAATCAGCCCCAGCATTTT
CASSDSSNQPQHF
>TRBJ2-5|TRBV9|.|TRBD1
TGTGCCAGCAGCGTAGTGGTCGACAGGGGGTCCTCGGAGACCCAGTACTTC
CASSVVVDRGSSETQYF
>TRBJ2-7|TRBV11-1|.|.
TGTGCCAGCAGCTTCGAGACAGGTTTGGGCGAGCAGTACTTC
CASSFETGLGEQYF
>TRBJ2-1|TRBV25-1|.|TRBD1
TGTGCCAGCAGTCCCCGGAGGGGGACAGGGAACAATGAGCAGTTCTTC
CASSPRRGTGNNEQFF
>TRBJ2-7|TRBV3-1/TRBV3-2|few|TRBD1
TGTGCCAGCAGCCGAGGGACAGGGTCTTCTTACGAGCAGTACTTC
CASSRGTGSSYEQYF
>TRBJ2-7|TRBV29-1|.|TRBD1
TGCAGCGTTGTCGAACAGGGGGCTAAAGGAGTCAACGAGCAGTACTTC
CSVVEQGAKGVNEQYF
>TRBJ2-7|TRBV7-2|few|.
TGTGCCAGCAGCTCCCTAGGGAGGCGTAACGAGCAGTACTTC
CASSSLGRRNEQYF
>TRBJ1-5|TRBV2|.|TRBD1
TGTGCCACCGGACAGGGGGGCAATCAGCCCCAGCATTTT
CATGQGGNQPQHF
>TRBJ2-3|TRBV2|.|TRBD2
TGTGCCAGCAGTGTTCTAGCGGGGGGGATCACAGATACGCAGTATTTT
CASSVLAGGITDTQYF
>TRBJ1-1|TRBV14|few|.
TGTGCCAGCAGCCAACGTCCGGGAGCCACTGAAGCTTTCTTT
CASSQRPGATEAFF
>TRBJ1-5|TRBV19|.|.
TGTGCCAGTAGTACCGGGGGTAATAGCAATCAGCCCCAGCATTTT
CASSTGGNSNQPQHF
>TRBJ2-3|TRBV6-5|.|.
TGTGCCAGCGTTAGGAAGAGGACAGATACGCAGTATTTT
CASVRKRTDTQYF
>TRBJ2-7|TRBV11-3|.|.
TGTGCCAGCACGTCCCGGCAGTACTTC
CASTSRQYF
>TRBJ1-5|TRBV11-3|.|.
TGTGCCAGCAGCGAGGGCCCCAATCAGCCCCAGCATTTT
CASSEGPNQPQHF
>TRBJ2-7|TRBV7-9|.|.
TGTGCCAGCAGTAGCCTGGTGGCGAGCGAGCAGTACTTC
CASSSLVASEQYF
>TRBJ1-5|TRBV6-1|.|.
TGTGCCAGCAGTGAAGGTCCCGCCACTCGGAGCAATCAGCCCCAGCATTTT
CASSEGPATRSNQPQHF
>TRBJ2-1|TRBV28|.|.
TGTGCCAGCAGACTCCCAATTAGCGGCAATGAGCAGTTCTTC
CASRLPISGNEQFF
>TRBJ2-3|TRBV9|.|TRBD2
TGTGCCAGCCTGCCGGGAGGCGGGAATACGCAGTATTTT
CASLPGGGNTQYF
>TRBJ2-5|TRBV5-8|.|TRBD1
TGTGCCAGCAGCTTAAAAGGGACAGAAGAGACCCAGTACTTC
CASSLKGTEETQYF
>TRBJ1-5|TRBV4-1|once|.
TGCGCCAGCAGCCAAGAGGTAGCAGACTATAGCAATCAGCCCCAGCATTTT
CASSQEVADYSNQPQHF
>TRBJ2-7|TRBV7-2|.|.
TGTGCCAGCAGCTTAAGAGGCGAGCAGTACTTC
CASSLRGEQYF
>TRBJ2-2|TRBV27|.|.
TGTGCCAGCAGTTTAGCAGCGGGTGGTGCCGGGGAGCTGTTTTTT
CASSLAAGGAGELFF
>TRBJ1-6|TRBV9|.|.
TGTGCCAGCAGCGCTCGGGGAGGGTCGGGGTTTAATTCACCCCTCCACTTT
CASSARGGSGFNSPLHF
>TRBJ1-2|TRBV3-1/TRBV3-2|.|.
TGTGCCAGCAGCCAAGATGGGGACCGGGGGGGCTACACCTTC
CASSQDGDRGGYTF
>TRBJ1-1|TRBV5-1|.|TRBD1
TGCGCCAGCAGCTGGGCCCGGGACAGGGCTAACACTGAAGCTTTCTTT
CASSWARDRANTEAFF
>TRBJ2-3|TRBV7-9|once|.
TGTGCCAGCAGAACTAGCGCCAGGGGAAGTACGCAGTATTTT
CASRTSARGSTQYF
>TRBJ1-1|TRBV9|.|TRBD1
TGTGCCAGCAGCGTCCGGGACAGGGTTTTCACTGAAGCTTTCTTT
CASSVRDRVFTEAFF
>TRBJ1-1|TRBV5-4|.|.
TGTGCCAGCAGCTTGCTCGGGGGGCAGGATCGCTTCTTT
CASSLLGGQDRFF
>TRBJ1-2|TRBV5-1|.|TRBD1
TGCGCCAGCAGCCCACGAATGATACAGGGGGCAAACTATGGCTACACCTTC
CASSPRMIQGANYGYTF
>TRBJ2-5|TRBV27|.|TRBD1
TGTGCCAGCAGCCCCAGCTTCATAACAGGGGTCCAAGAGACCCAGTACTTC
CASSPSFITGVQETQYF
>TRBJ2-5|TRBV7-7|.|TRBD2
TGTGCTAGCCATAAAGCGGGAGTCCCTCAAGAGACCCAGTACTTC
CASHKAGVPQETQYF
>TRBJ2-1|TRBV9|once|.
TGTGCCAGCAGCGTAGGACCGGGCCCCGGGGACAATGAGCAGTTCTTC
CASSVGPGPGDNEQFF
>TRBJ2-3|TRBV10-1|.|TRBD1
TGCGCCAGCAGTGGACAGGGGGGCACAGATACGCAGTATTTT
CASSGQGGTDTQYF
>TRBJ1-5|TRBV5-6|.|.
TGTGCCAGCATCTTAGAAGGCCTCGAGGGCAATCAGCCCCAGCATTTT
CASILEGLEGNQPQHF
>TRBJ2-7|TRBV3-1/TRBV3-2|.|TRBD1
TGTGCCAGCAGCGTCGGGACAGGGACGTACGAGCAGTACTTC
CASSVGTGTYEQYF
>TRBJ1-5|TRBV11-2|once|TRBD1
TGTGCCAGCAGCTTAGGGACAGGGCACCAGCCCCAGCATTTT
CASSLGTGHQPQHF
>TRBJ2-3|TRBV7-9|.|.
TGTGCCAGCAGGGGACTTCTAAATGAGGATACGCAGTATTTT
CASRGLLNEDTQYF
>TRBJ2-3|TRBV25-1|.|TRBD2
TGTGCCAGCAGTGTGACTAGCGGTTTCACAGATACGCAGTATTTT
CASSVTSGFTDTQYF
>TRBJ2-1|TRBV19|.|TRBD2
TGTGCCAGTAGTACCTCAGCGGGAGCGAGGTTATTCGAGCAGTTCTTC
CASSTSAGARLFEQFF
>TRBJ1-5|TRBV19|.|.
TGTGCCAGTAGTATCAGGGGCGCGGGGGCCAATCAGCCCCAGCATTTT
CASSIRGAGANQPQHF
>TRBJ2-2|TRBV5-1|.|TRBD1
TGCGCCAGCAGCTTGGAAAGGGACAGGTTCTTCACCGGGGAGCTGTTTTTT
CASSLERDRFFTGELFF
>TRBJ2-7|TRBV5-1|.|TRBD1
TGCGCCAGCAGCTTGGGACAGGGGCGTCGAGAGCAGTACTTC
CASSLGQGRREQYF
>TRBJ2-7|TRBV29-1|.|TRBD2
TGCAGCGTTGTGGATAGCGGGACCTCCTACGAGCAGTACTTC
CSVVDSGTSYEQYF
>TRBJ1-3|TRBV30|few|.
TGTGCCTGGAGTGTAGACCGGGGACTTGCTGGAAACACCATATATTTT
CAWSVDRGLAGNTIYF
>TRBJ2-7|TRBV10-3|.|TRBD2
TGTGCCATCAGCCCAACGACTAGCTCAGCCTACGAGCAGTACTTC
CAISPTTSSAYEQYF
>TRBJ2-1|TRBV6-5|.|.
TGTGCCAGCAGTTTTTCACAGGGATTAGTCAATGAGCAGTTCTTC
CASSFSQGLVNEQFF
>TRBJ1-6|TRBV30|.|TRBD1
TGTGCCTGGAGCTTCGGGACAGGGGATAATTCACCCCTCCACTTT
CAWSFGTGDNSPLHF
>TRBJ1-1|TRBV6-1|.|.
TGTGCCAGCAGTGAAACCTGGAGGGTGGGCACTGAAGCTTTCTTT
CASSETWRVGTEAFF
>TRBJ1-5|TRBV2|.|.
TGTGCCAGCAGTGGTGCGGGGCCGGGAAATCAGCCCCAGCATTTT
CASSGAGPGNQPQHF
>TRBJ1-3|TRBV9|.|.
TGTGCCAGCAGCACCGACAGCTCTGGAAACACCATATATTTT
CASSTDSSGNTIYF
>TRBJ1-4|TRBV6-1|.|.
TGTGCCAGCAGTGTCTCCGGACAAATTTATGCAACTAATGAAAAACTGTTTTTT
CASSVSGQIYATNEKLFF
>TRBJ2-3|TRBV28|.|TRBD2
TGTGCCAGCAGTTTTCAGGCGGGAGGGGGCACAGATACGCAGTATTTT
CASSFQAGGGTDTQYF
>TRBJ2-4|TRBV11-2|once|TRBD2
TGTGCCAGCGCAAGGGGCGGACTAGCGGGACTAGCCAAAAACATTCAGTACTTC
CASARGGLAGLAKNIQYF
>TRBJ2-3|TRBV9|.|TRBD2
TGTGCCAGCAGCGTAGACCCGGGGGGGCTTGCAGATACGCAGTATTTT
CASSVDPGGLADTQYF